This TCR beta chain appears in the sequencing data of a study of T cells after yellow fever vaccination. On the study more broadly: Libraries from low-cell-number fractions were prepared with the SMART-Seq v4 Ultra Low Input RNA kit.

Regarding the study as a whole: Reappearance after the booster was seen for most primary-vaccination clones, at 96% CD4 and about 90% CD8. One caveat is that FACS-sorted repertoires could contain abundant clonotypes contaminating from the bulk population. Weaker overall was a secondary response that nonetheless peaked faster, on day 5 versus 15.

This clonotype was recorded many times. Its specificity is not known. Using its own MiXCR run on the 5' RACE reads, TCRdb lists one record per CDR3 protein. The profile shows a few hundred thousand distinct CDR3 sequences, around 6.8% of them singletons. Sequencing used PBMCs, obtained more than 35 days after the first yellow fever vaccination. The TCR comes from a man in his late teens or twenties who received the YFV17D yellow fever vaccine.

As DNA, the CDR3 is TGTGCCAGCAGCCCGCCCTACACCGGGGAGCTGTTTTTT. It translates to CASSPPYTGELFF. The chain employs TRBV7-2 and TRBJ2-2, with D hard to call. V gave up 5 bases and J gave up 3 bases, with 7 bases separating them. Germline lookup yields CDR1 SGHTA and CDR2 FQGNSA. This CDR3 has 13 amino acids.